This T cell receptor (beta chain) was documented in a study of OX40 agonist ivuxolimab in advanced cancers. Study summary: Ivuxolimab was administered intravenously to patients at 0.01 to 10 mg/kg every 2 weeks.

Patients who had autoimmune disease history or got systemic immunosuppression were left out. The assay was immunoSEQ multiplex PCR, and TCRdb's table has in-frame clones only and misses some. The sample has 35,000 to 45,000 clones, around 90% seen once. The V gene's germline CDR1 is SGHVS and CDR2 FQNEAQ. CDR3 size: 15 residues. Trimming left V 5 bases short and J 5 bases short, with 13 bases between. This clonotype was obtained from an adult with an advanced solid tumor such as melanoma, head and neck, liver or kidney cancer. Sequenced material: CD4+ or CD8+ T cells sorted from blood, taken in a trial of the OX40 agonist ivuxolimab. The chain couples TRBV7-8 to TRBJ1-6, with D perhaps TRBD1 (6 bases). CDR3 DNA sequence: TGTGCCAGCAGCCCCCGGACAGTCCATAATTCACCCCTCCACTTT. Residues: CASSPRTVHNSPLHF.